This note documents a single T cell receptor beta chain sequence. Here immunoSEQ multiplex PCR was the method, and the copy in TCRdb shows in-frame clones only, minus some. The sample carries some 70,000 clones, less than 98% recorded once. The record originates from a study of technical replicates of blood from several donors. This TCR was sampled from a human donor in good health. What was sequenced was T cells isolated from PBMCs.

The CDR3 loop is CASRPRGLGTEAFF. In DNA form, the CDR3 reads TGTGCCAGCAGACCCAGGGGTTTGGGCACTGAAGCTTTCTTT. This sequence joins TRBV11-3 and TRBJ1-1; D possibly corresponds to TRBD1 (6 bases). V was trimmed by 6 bases and J by 4 bases, leaving 15 bases between them. The CDR3 loop spans 14 amino acids. Germline V CDR1 and CDR2: SGHNT, YENEEA.